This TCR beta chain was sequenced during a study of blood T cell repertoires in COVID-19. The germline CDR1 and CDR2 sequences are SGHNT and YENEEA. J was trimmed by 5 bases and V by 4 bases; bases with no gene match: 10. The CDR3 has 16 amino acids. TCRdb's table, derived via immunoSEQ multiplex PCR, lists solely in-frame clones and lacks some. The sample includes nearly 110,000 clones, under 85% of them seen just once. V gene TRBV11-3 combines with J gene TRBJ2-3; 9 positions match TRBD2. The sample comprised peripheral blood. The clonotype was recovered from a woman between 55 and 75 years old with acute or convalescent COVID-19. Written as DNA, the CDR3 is TGTGCCAGCAGCTCCCGCGGGGGGGCCTGGGGAGATACGCAGTATTTT. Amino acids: CASSSRGGAWGDTQYF.